This TCR beta chain was retrieved from a study of shared clonotypes between healthy human individuals. Findings of the study overall: The authors expected sequencing depth to affect clonotype sharing among donors.

Unsorted PBMC DNA went through sequencing on ten immunoSEQ deep assay plates. The authors' processing: Filtering differed, since immunoSEQ gave only junction sequences and no quality scores. Measured with immunoSEQ multiplex PCR; TCRdb has only the in-frame clones, and not every one. That table supplies the V and J calls and clone size; D and trimming were determined from the DNA. Among fewer than 600,000 clones listed, around 78% were seen once. For genomic DNA, unsorted samples relied on tens of millions of PBMCs. Details on this clone: As yet, its antigen is unknown.

V was clipped by 3 bases and J by 1 base, with 10 bases between them. CDR1 SGHAT and CDR2 FQNNGV come from the germline V gene. This CDR3 region has 15 residues. V is TRBV11-2 and J is TRBJ2-1; D is perhaps TRBD1 or TRBD2 (5 bases each). Sequencing was done on a sample of PBMCs. This receptor was taken from a woman between 40 and 50 years old in good health. Some clones in this sample may be carry-over from other donors' samples. As DNA, the CDR3 is TGTGCCAGCAGCTTCGGGACGGGTTCCTACAATGAGCAGTTCTTC. The encoded protein is CASSFGTGSYNEQFF. The whole variable domain, filled in from reference TRBV11-2 and TRBJ2-1, reads EAGVAQSPRYKIIEKRQSVAFWCNPISGHATLYWYQQILGQGPKLLIQFQNNGVVDDSQLPKDRFSAERLKGVDSTLKIQPAKLEDSAVYLCASSFGTGSYNEQFFGPGTRLTVL.